The present TCR beta chain was sequenced within a study of blood T cells in healthy people across ages. Germline V gene lookup returns CDR1 DFQATT and CDR2 SNEGSKA (reference sequence). This CDR3 contains 15 residues. Trimming pared 0 bases from V and 0 bases from J, leaving 9 bases between. Next came a second PCR, run for 7 to 11 cycles, which used a sample-barcoded 5' primer along with a J-beta primer mix. TCRdb fed the 5' RACE reads into MiXCR, producing one record per CDR3 protein. The table lists approximately 1.5 million distinct CDR3 sequences, roughly two fifths of them singletons. The chain combines TRBV20-1 with TRBJ2-4; D not resolved. The receptor's source is a woman aged 18-29 years in good health. The source material was blood. CDR3 coding DNA: TGCAGTGCTAGAGATGGGCAGCTAGCCAAAAACATTCAGTACTTC. Its protein is CSARDGQLAKNIQYF.